Described below is a single T cell receptor beta chain sequence and its context. What antigen it recognizes has not been identified. No per-base quality is available; no much larger clone lies one base away. This record belongs to a study of T cells in localized non-small cell lung cancer (dated by TCRdb to 2018 to 2021). Regarding the study in general: Comparing tumors with uninvolved tumor-adjacent lungs, the study looked at the T cell repertoires of hundreds of patients with early-stage NSCLC. The cohort was made up of under 250 treatment-naive NSCLC patients whose localized lung tumors had been resected. A mean age of around 69 years was recorded for the NSCLC patients, of whom roughly 130 were male and 90 to 110 were female. Overall study results and their limits: Uninvolved tumor-adjacent lung showed the highest T cell clonality, higher than tumor, which suggests more focused antigenic responses in the uninvolved tumor-adjacent lung. Because multi-region sequencing of the tumors was not done, intratumor heterogeneity could not be ruled out. A median of 57 of the top 100 tumor clones were detected in paired uninvolved adjacent lung, and 25 to 35 of these tumor clones were also found among the top 100 clones of the paired uninvolved adjacent lung. Higher T cell density in blood was associated with longer overall survival, whereas higher clonality in adjacent lung was associated with shorter survival. Since the design was exploratory, TCR variables were selected using unadjusted p-values with no false-discovery rate correction.

Measured from the cysteine to the phenylalanine, the CDR3 is 13 residues long. Only CDR3 DNA remains: 39 bases, in frame from the first base. From the germline V gene (reference sequence), CDR1 is MNHNY and CDR2 is SVGAGI. V is clipped by 6 bases and J by 4 bases, and the sequence between their germline boundaries is 10 bases long. At diagnosis, tumor, uninvolved tumor-adjacent lung and peripheral blood were collected and then preserved as a mix of FFPE and fresh-frozen material. For TCR repertoire profiling, blood samples were analyzed in the form of peripheral blood mononuclear cells. The immunoSEQ Assay was used to sequence TCR beta CDR3 regions from DNA. The authors' analysis ran thus. T cell density was computed as TCR beta template counts normalized to usable DNA estimated by amplifying housekeeping genes. The preseqR package was used to estimate richness by extrapolating to 400,000 templates for PBMC samples and to 120,000 templates for tissue samples. Clonality was taken to be one minus Pielou's evenness. Tissue-enriched TCRs were identified through differential abundance testing performed on productive amino-acid clonotypes, with a minimum total count of 5 and an alpha of 0.1. The Jaccard Index and the Morisita Overlap Index were used to measure how much the repertoires overlapped between compartments. GLIPH grouped TCR beta CDR3s together with public tetramer-defined viral CDR3s, and a viral motif had to include at least three viral sequences and also show V-gene enrichment. In TCRdb, the immuneACCESS table is reduced to in-frame sequences with V and J assigned. These tables do not hold every clone; where another copy was compared, an unresolved V gene accounts for under half, and the others remain unexplained. D and trimming come from the DNA, and the V and J calls and clone size come from that table. This sample lists some 130,000 clones; roughly 90% were detected once. The top ten clones comprise approximately 1.5% of the sample.

Here the sequenced sample was peripheral blood, taken before any cancer treatment. In this chain, TRBV6-6 is recombined with TRBJ2-1, with the D gene not confidently named. The source is a female donor at least 60 years old with stage I lung adenocarcinoma. The CDR3 region reads CASRPSDYNEQFF. DNA sequence: TGTGCCAGCAGACCGTCGGATTACAATGAGCAGTTCTTC.